What follows are 9 T cell receptor beta chains derived from one specimen sequenced in a study of OX40 agonist ivuxolimab in advanced cancers. The assay was immunoSEQ multiplex PCR, and TCRdb's table has in-frame clones only and misses some. This sample carries about 46,000 clones, more than 75% of them seen once, and the ten largest clones take under 5%. The sample here was CD4+ or CD8+ T cells sorted from blood, taken in a trial of the OX40 agonist ivuxolimab. The receptors were sampled from an adult with an advanced solid tumor such as melanoma, head and neck, liver or kidney cancer.

The chain couples TRBV5-1 to TRBJ1-6; TRBD1 is a possible D gene (5 bases). This CDR3 comprises 15 residues. Germline V CDR1 and CDR2: SGHRS, YFSETQ. With 0 bases removed from V and 7 bases from J, the gap between germline ends came to 11 bases. The CDR3, as DNA: TGCGCCAGCAGCTTGGAGGCAGGGCACAATTCACCCCTCCACTTT. It encodes CASSLEAGHNSPLHF.

This chain joins TRBV5-1 and TRBJ2-7; TRBD2 matches at 7 bases. After removal of 4 bases from V and 5 bases from J, the junction contained 12 bases not matched to a gene. Germline V CDR1 and CDR2: SGHRS, YFSETQ. CDR3 length: 15 residues. This CDR3 reads CASSDPGLSTNEQYF. The CDR3 DNA reads as TGCGCCAGCAGCGATCCGGGACTAAGTACCAACGAGCAGTACTTC.

The chain joins TRBV2 to TRBJ2-1; 9 bases map to TRBD2. The length of the CDR3 is 14 residues. The junction had 4 bases not matched to a gene; V was cut back by 7 bases and J by 3 bases. Germline CDR1 SNHLY, CDR2 FYNNEI. The CDR3 sequence: CASNELAGYNEQFF. The CDR3 region has the DNA TGTGCCAGCAACGAACTAGCGGGCTACAATGAGCAGTTCTTC.

This clone came up a few times. The rearrangement uses TRBV5-1 and TRBJ2-1, with 10 bases fitting TRBD1. With V trimmed by 3 bases and J by 13 bases, 10 bases remained unmatched. Germline assignment: CDR1 SGHRS and CDR2 YFSETQ. The CDR3 spans 14 residues. The CDR3 here is CASSWLGTGEEQFF. The CDR3 nucleotides read TGCGCCAGCAGCTGGTTAGGGACAGGGGAAGAACAGTTCTTC.

This clone has more than one count but fewer than ten. This chain joins TRBV6-5 and TRBJ2-7, with 8 bases lining up with TRBD1. Germline V CDR1 and CDR2: MNHEY, SVGAGI. This CDR3 is built from 14 residues. The V segment lost 4 bases and the J segment 2 bases; nucleotides outside the gene matches: 4. The CDR3 loop is CASSFRTGTYEQYF. The CDR3 DNA reads as TGTGCCAGCAGTTTCCGGACAGGGACCTACGAGCAGTACTTC.

The chain recombines TRBV6-1 with TRBJ1-5; D might be TRBD1 (5 bases). Germline V lookup: CDR1 MNHNS, CDR2 SASEGT. Trimming removed 1 base from V and 1 base from J, with 11 bases in between. This CDR3 has 16 residues. CDR3 in amino acids: CASSEGQGVSNQPQHF. The DNA for the CDR3 is TGTGCCAGCAGTGAAGGGCAAGGGGTGAGCAATCAGCCCCAGCATTTT.

This clone was detected only a few times. One end of the junction varies from germline; a read error may be responsible. CDR3 amino acids: CASSWDAGEKMFF. For the CDR3, the DNA is TGTGCCAGCAGTTGGGATGCGGGGGAAAAAATGTTTTTT. The chain uses TRBV27 and TRBJ1-4, with a possible D match to TRBD1 (5 bases). The CDR3 contains 13 residues. CDR1 is MNHEY, CDR2 SMNVEV, per germline (reference sequence).

This rearrangement joins TRBV11-2 to TRBJ2-7; D is perhaps TRBD1 (6 bases). The CDR3 runs 13 residues. CDR1 is SGHAT and CDR2 is FQNNGV in the germline V gene. V lost 0 bases to trimming and J lost 7 bases, with 10 bases between them. CDR3 region: CASSLDTDREQYF. CDR3 bases: TGTGCCAGCAGCTTAGATACCGACAGGGAGCAGTACTTC. The variable domain in full, completed from reference TRBV11-2 and TRBJ2-7, reads EAGVAQSPRYKIIEKRQSVAFWCNPISGHATLYWYQQILGQGPKLLIQFQNNGVVDDSQLPKDRFSAERLKGVDSTLKIQPAKLEDSAVYLCASSLDTDREQYFGPGTRLTVT.

The chain combines TRBV6-1 with TRBJ2-7; D gene unclear. Germline values: CDR1 MNHNS, CDR2 SASEGT. The V end was cut by 7 bases, the J end by 2 bases, with 15 bases between. This CDR3 contains 14 residues. CDR3 nucleotides: TGTGCCAGCATCATTGGCAGCCATACCTACGAGCAGTACTTC. This encodes CASIIGSHTYEQYF.